The sequence of this TCR beta chain was determined in a study of shared clonotypes between healthy human individuals. Looked up from germline, CDR1 is SEHNR and CDR2 is FQNEAQ (reference sequence). V was pared by 5 bases and J by 2 bases, with 9 bases between. The CDR3 is 14 residues long. Unsorted PBMC contributed approximately 0.3 ug DNA, roughly 30,000 T cell genomes, to each replicate PCR. Libraries were prepared by immunoSEQ multiplex PCR; TCRdb keeps only in-frame clonotypes and omits some of them. The profile shows 100,000 or so clones, approximately 51% of them singletons. The sequenced sample was PBMCs. The clonotype was recovered from a woman in her forties in good health. Some clones in this sample may be carry-over from other donors' samples. The rearrangement uses TRBV7-9 and TRBJ2-2; a possible D gene is TRBD1 (5 bases). The CDR3 DNA sequence: TGTGCCAGCAGCGGCAGGGCCAACACCGGGGAGCTGTTTTTT. Residues: CASSGRANTGELFF. Full variable domain (outside the CDR3, taken from reference TRBV7-9 and TRBJ2-2): DTGVSQNPRHKITKRGQNVTFRCDPISEHNRLYWYRQTLGQGPEFLTYFQNEAQLEKSRLLSDRFSAERPKGSFSTLEIQRTEQGDSAMYLCASSGRANTGELFFGEGSRLTVL.